The entry below gives a single TCR beta chain sequence along with its context. As yet, its antigen is unknown. A junction boundary mismatches the germline segment, possibly from a read error. Germline CDR1 reads MNHEY; CDR2 reads SMNVEV (reference sequence). This CDR3 comprises 16 residues. This record belongs to a study of post-analysis software for immune sequencing data. Whole-study findings and limits: Higher frequency in patients than in controls was seen for about 5 TRBV segments, with TRBV5-6, TRBV5-1 and TRBV20-1 among them. F-measure co-clustering was strong for batch-matched samples. Controls showed significantly higher normalized Chao1 diversity than did multiple sclerosis patients.

Unique-molecular-identifier-tagged TCR beta cDNA libraries were used. Some 450,000 cDNA molecules were recovered from an input of about 0.95 to 11 million T cells. Each CDR3 protein gets one entry after TCRdb re-called the PCR reads with MiXCR. The sample shows some 450,000 distinct CDR3 sequences, nearly 45% of them seen only once. Sequencing was performed on blood. This receptor was obtained from a girl aged 5 to 17 with multiple sclerosis. The genes are TRBV27 and TRBJ1-4; D is uncertain. The CDR3 here is CASSLSKAGSGENLFF. DNA for the CDR3: TGTGCCAGCAGTTTATCGAAAGCGGGGAGTGGTGAAAATCTGTTTTTT.